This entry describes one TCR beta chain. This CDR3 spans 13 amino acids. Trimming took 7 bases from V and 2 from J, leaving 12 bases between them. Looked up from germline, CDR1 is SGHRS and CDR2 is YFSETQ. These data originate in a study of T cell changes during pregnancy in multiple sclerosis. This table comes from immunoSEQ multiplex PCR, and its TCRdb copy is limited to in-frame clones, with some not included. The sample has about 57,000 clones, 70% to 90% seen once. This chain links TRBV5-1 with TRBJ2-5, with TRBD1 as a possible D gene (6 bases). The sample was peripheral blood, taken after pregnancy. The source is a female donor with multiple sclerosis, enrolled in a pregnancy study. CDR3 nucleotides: TGCGCCAGCTCTCAGGGGTCACAAGAGACCCAGTACTTC. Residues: CASSQGSQETQYF.